The clone carrying this TCR beta chain was detected once. Its antigen is currently unknown. The record originates from a study of T cells in localized non-small cell lung cancer. Study-wide points: Because sequencing included only one region (of the tumor), heterogeneity remains possible.

V lost 0 bases and J lost 7, with 8 bases in between. This CDR3 has 12 residues. Germline loops: CDR1 SQVTM, CDR2 ANQGSEA. The method was immunoSEQ multiplex PCR; TCRdb's version includes in-frame clones alone and lacks a portion of them. The sample includes some 19,000 clones, 75% to 95% of them seen just once. The sequence derives from a male donor aged 60 or over with stage I squamous cell lung carcinoma. The starting material was peripheral blood, obtained before any cancer treatment. The rearrangement links TRBV29-1 to TRBJ2-3; D gene uncertain. CDR3: CSVEEGWNTQYF. CDR3 coding DNA: TGCAGCGTTGAAGAGGGCTGGAATACGCAGTATTTT.